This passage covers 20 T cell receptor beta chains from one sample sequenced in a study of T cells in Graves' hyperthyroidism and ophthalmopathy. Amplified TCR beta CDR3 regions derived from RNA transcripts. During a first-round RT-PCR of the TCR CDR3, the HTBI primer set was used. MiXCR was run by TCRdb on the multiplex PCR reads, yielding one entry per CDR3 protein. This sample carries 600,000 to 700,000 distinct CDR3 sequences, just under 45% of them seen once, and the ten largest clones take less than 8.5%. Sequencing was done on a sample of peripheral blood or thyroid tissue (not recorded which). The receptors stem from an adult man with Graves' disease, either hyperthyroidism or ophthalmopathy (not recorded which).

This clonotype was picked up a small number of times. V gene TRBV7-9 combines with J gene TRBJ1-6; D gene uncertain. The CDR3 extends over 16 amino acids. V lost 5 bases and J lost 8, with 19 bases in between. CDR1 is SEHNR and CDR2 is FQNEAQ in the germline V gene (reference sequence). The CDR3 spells CASSQGPGFSDSPLHF. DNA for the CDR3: TGTGCCAGCAGCCAAGGACCGGGATTCAGTGATTCACCCCTCCACTTT.

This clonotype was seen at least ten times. CDR3 region: CAISEGAGYNEKLFF. The CDR3 DNA reads TGTGCCATCAGTGAGGGCGCAGGGTATAATGAAAAACTGTTTTTT. This rearrangement joins TRBV10-3 to TRBJ1-4; a possible D gene is TRBD1 (5 bases). In germline, CDR1 is ENHRY, CDR2 SYGVKD. V was cut by 2 bases and J by 4 bases, with 11 bases left in between. The CDR3 runs 15 residues.

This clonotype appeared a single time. CDR3 in DNA: TGTGCCAGCAGTTTACAGGACAGGGCCGCTCCGAATAGCAATCAGCCCCAGCATTTT. Amino acids: CASSLQDRAAPNSNQPQHF. J is TRBJ1-5 and V is TRBV12-3 or TRBV12-4; 8 nucleotides match TRBD1. The trim removed 2 bases at V and 0 bases at J, leaving 12 bases unmatched. The length of the CDR3 is 19 residues.

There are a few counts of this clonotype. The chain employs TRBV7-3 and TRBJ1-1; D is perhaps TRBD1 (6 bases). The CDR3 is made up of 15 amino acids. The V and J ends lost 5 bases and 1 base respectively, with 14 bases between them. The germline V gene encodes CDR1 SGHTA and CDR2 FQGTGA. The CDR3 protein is CASSAKGGENTEAFF. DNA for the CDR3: TGTGCCAGCAGCGCAAAGGGGGGGGAGAACACTGAAGCTTTCTTT.

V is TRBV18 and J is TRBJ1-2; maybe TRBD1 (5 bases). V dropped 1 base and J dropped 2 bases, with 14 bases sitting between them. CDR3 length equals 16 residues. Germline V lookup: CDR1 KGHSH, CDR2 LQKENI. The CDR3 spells CASSPHVTGGNYGYTF. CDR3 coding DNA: TGTGCCAGCTCACCACATGTAACAGGTGGGAACTATGGCTACACCTTC.

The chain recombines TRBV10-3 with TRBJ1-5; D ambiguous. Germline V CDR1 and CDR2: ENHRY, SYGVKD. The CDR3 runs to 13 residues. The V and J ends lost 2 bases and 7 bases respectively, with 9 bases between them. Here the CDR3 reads CAISEAWRQPQHF. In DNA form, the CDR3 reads TGTGCCATCAGTGAGGCTTGGAGGCAGCCCCAGCATTTT.

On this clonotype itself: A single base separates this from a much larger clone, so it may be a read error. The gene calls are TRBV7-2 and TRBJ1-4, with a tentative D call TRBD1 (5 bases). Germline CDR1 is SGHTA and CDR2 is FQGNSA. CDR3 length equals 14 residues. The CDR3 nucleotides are TGTGCCAGCAGCTTATGGGGCAACGGGGAAAAACTGCTTTTT. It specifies CASSLWGNGEKLLF.

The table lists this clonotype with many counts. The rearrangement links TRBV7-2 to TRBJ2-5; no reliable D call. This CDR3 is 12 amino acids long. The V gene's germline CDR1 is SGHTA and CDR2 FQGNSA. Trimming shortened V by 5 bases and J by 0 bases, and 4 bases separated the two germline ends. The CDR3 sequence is CASSPYQETQYF. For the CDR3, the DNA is TGTGCCAGCAGCCCTTACCAAGAGACCCAGTACTTC.

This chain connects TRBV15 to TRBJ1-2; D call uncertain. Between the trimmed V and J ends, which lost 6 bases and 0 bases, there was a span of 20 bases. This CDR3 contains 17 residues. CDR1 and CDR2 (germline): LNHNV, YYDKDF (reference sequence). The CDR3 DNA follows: TGTGCCACCAGTAGTATTATCTTAGGCCGGACTAACTATGGCTACACCTTC. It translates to CATSSIILGRTNYGYTF.

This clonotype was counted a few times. CDR3 sequence (DNA): TGTGCCATCAGACCTCCTCCAGACTACTCTGGGGCCAACGTCCTGACTTTC. Protein product: CAIRPPPDYSGANVLTF. The rearrangement links TRBV10-3 to TRBJ2-6; maybe TRBD2 (5 bases). The CDR3 has 17 amino acids. With 6 bases removed from V and 0 bases from J, the gap between germline ends came to 15 bases. CDR1 and CDR2 from the germline V gene are ENHRY and SYGVKD.

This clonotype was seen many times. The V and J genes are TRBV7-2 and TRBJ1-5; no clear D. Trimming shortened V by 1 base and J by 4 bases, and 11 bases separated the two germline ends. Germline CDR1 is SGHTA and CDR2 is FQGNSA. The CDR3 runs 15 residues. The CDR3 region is CASSLVLDPNQPQHF. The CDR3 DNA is TGTGCCAGCAGCTTAGTATTGGATCCTAATCAGCCCCAGCATTTT. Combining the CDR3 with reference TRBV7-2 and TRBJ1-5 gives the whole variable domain GAGVSQSPSNKVTEKGKDVELRCDPISGHTALYWYRQSLGQGLEFLIYFQGNSAPDKSGLPSDRFSAERTGGSVSTLTIQRTQQEDSAVYLCASSLVLDPNQPQHFGDGTRLSIL.

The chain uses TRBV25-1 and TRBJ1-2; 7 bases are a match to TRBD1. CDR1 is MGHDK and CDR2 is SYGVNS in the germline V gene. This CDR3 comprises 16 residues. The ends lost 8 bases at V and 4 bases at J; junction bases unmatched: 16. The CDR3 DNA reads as TGTGCCAGCTCACTGTCTTTTAGGGACAGCACCTATGGCTACACCTTC. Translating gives CASSLSFRDSTYGYTF.

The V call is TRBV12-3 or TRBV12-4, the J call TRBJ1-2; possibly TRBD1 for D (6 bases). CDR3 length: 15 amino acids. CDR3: CASGLVRDNLYGYTF. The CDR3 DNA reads TGTGCTAGTGGTTTGGTGCGGGACAACCTCTATGGCTACACCTTC.

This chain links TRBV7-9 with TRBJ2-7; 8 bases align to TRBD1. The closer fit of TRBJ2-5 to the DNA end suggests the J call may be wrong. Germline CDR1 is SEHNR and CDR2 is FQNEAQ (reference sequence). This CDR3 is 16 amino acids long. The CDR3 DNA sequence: TGTGCCAGCAGCTTCCGGGACAGGTTCTACCAAGAGACCCAGTACTTC. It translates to CASSFRDRFYQETQYF.

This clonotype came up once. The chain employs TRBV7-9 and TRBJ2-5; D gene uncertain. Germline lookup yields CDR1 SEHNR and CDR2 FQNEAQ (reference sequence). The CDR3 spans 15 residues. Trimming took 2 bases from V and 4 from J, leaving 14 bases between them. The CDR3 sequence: CASSLFDPPRETQYF. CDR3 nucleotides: TGTGCCAGCAGCTTATTTGATCCCCCCCGAGAGACCCAGTACTTC. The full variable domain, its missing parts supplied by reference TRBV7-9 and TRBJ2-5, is DTGVSQNPRHKITKRGQNVTFRCDPISEHNRLYWYRQTLGQGPEFLTYFQNEAQLEKSRLLSDRFSAERPKGSFSTLEIQRTEQGDSAMYLCASSLFDPPRETQYFGPGTRLLVL.

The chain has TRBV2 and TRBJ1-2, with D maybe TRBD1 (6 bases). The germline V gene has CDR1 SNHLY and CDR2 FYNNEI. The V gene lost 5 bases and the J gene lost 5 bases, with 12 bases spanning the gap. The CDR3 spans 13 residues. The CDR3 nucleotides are TGTGCCAGCAGTAAGACAGGAAAGTATGGCTACACCTTC. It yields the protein CASSKTGKYGYTF.

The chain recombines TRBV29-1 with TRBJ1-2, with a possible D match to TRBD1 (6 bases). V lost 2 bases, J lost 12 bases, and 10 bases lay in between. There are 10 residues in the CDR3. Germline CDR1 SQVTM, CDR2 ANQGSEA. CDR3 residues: CSVEIGGNTF. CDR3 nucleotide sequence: TGCAGCGTTGAAATAGGGGGTAACACCTTC.

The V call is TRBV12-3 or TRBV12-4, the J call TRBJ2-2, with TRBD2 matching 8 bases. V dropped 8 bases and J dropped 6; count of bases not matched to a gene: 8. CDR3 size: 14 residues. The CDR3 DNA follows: TGTGCCAGCGGACAGCGGGAGAGCGCCGGGGAGCTGTTTTTT. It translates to CASGQRESAGELFF.

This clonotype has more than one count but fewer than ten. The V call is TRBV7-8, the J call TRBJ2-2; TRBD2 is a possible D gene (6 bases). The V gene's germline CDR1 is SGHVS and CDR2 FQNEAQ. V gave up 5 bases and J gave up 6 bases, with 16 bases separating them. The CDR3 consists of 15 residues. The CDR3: CASSLTSVPAGELFF. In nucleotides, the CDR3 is TGTGCCAGCAGCCTGACTAGTGTCCCTGCCGGGGAGCTGTTTTTT.

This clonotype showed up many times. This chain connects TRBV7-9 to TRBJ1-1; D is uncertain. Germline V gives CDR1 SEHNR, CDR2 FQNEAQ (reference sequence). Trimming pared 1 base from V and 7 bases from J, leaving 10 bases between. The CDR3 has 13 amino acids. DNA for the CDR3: TGTGCCAGCAGCTTAGGAGGAGCTATTGAAGCTTTCTTT. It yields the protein CASSLGGAIEAFF. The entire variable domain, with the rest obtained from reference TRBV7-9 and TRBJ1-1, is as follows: DTGVSQNPRHKITKRGQNVTFRCDPISEHNRLYWYRQTLGQGPEFLTYFQNEAQLEKSRLLSDRFSAERPKGSFSTLEIQRTEQGDSAMYLCASSLGGAIEAFFGQGTRLTVV.